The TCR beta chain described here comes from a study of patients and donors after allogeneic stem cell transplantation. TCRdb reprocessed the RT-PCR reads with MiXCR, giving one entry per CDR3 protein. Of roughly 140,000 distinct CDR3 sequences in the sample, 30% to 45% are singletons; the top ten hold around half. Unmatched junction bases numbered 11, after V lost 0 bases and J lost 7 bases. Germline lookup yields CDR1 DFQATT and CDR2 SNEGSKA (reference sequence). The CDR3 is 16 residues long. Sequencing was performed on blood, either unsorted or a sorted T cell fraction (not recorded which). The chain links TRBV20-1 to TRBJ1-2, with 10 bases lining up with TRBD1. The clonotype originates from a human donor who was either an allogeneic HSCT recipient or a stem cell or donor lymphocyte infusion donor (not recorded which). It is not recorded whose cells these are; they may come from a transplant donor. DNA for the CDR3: TGCAGTGCTAGAGATAGGGGGGGACAGGGGAAGTTTGGCTACACCTTC. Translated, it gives CSARDRGGQGKFGYTF.